One T cell receptor (beta chain) is described in this entry. This entry comes from a study of blood T cells in healthy people across ages. The CDR3 contains 15 residues. Per germline, CDR1 LGHNA and CDR2 YNFKEQ. Trimming shortened V by 4 bases and J by 3 bases, and 15 bases separated the two germline ends. A second PCR of about 7 to 12 cycles used a sample-barcoded 5' primer and a J-beta primer mix. Each cDNA molecule carried a tag from a template-switch adaptor that contained 12 random nucleotides. TCRdb fed the 5' RACE reads into MiXCR, producing one record per CDR3 protein. Among 1.5 million to 2 million distinct CDR3 sequences listed, around 35% were seen once.

The specimen was blood. The chain links TRBV4-2 to TRBJ1-1, with unresolved D. This receptor was identified in a woman younger than 45 in good health. The CDR3 coding sequence is TGTGCCAGCAGCCTCTCTCGTGGCGGAGACACTGAAGCTTTCTTT. Residues: CASSLSRGGDTEAFF.